The next 30 T cell receptor beta chains were all read from a single sample in a study of neurological immune-mediated disorders. Each CDR3 protein is one row after TCRdb ran MiXCR on the 5' RACE reads. The sample consists of around 44,000 distinct CDR3 sequences, about 14% of them appearing once. Sequencing was carried out using CD4+ T cells from blood. Source of these receptors: a woman aged 55 to 70 with HTLV-1-associated myelopathy (HAM/TSP).

This clonotype showed up many times. The chain has TRBV5-1 and TRBJ1-1, with 7 positions matching TRBD1. The CDR3 consists of 16 residues. V was pared by 0 bases and J by 5 bases, with 10 bases of the junction left unmatched. CDR1 SGHRS and CDR2 YFSETQ come from the germline V gene. DNA of the CDR3: TGCGCCAGCAGCTTGGAGCCCTGGGGACAGTCTACTGAAGCTTTCTTT. Translation gives CASSLEPWGQSTEAFF.

This clonotype appeared many times. J is TRBJ2-1 and V is TRBV20-1; 8 bases map to TRBD1. Germline CDR1 DFQATT, CDR2 SNEGSKA (reference sequence). The J segment lost 8 bases and the V segment lost 5 bases, leaving 8 bases of the junction unmatched. This CDR3 spans 13 amino acids. The CDR3 loop reads CSARMQGAYEQFF. In DNA form, the CDR3 reads TGCAGTGCTCGGATGCAGGGGGCCTATGAGCAGTTCTTC.

The V and J genes are TRBV2 and TRBJ2-2, with D possibly TRBD1 on 5 matching bases. Trimming cost V 7 bases and J 5 bases, with 14 bases left between them. The V gene's germline CDR1 is SNHLY and CDR2 FYNNEI. The CDR3 runs 14 residues. This CDR3 reads CASKPDTTTGELFF. The CDR3 DNA follows: TGTGCCAGCAAACCGGACACAACAACCGGGGAGCTGTTTTTT.

This clonotype was recorded at least ten times. This chain uses TRBV11-2 with TRBJ2-1; weak D call: TRBD2 (6 bases). Germline CDR1 SGHAT, CDR2 FQNNGV. The CDR3 runs 16 residues. The ends were cut back, 1 base at V and 3 bases at J, with 13 bases in the middle. As DNA, the CDR3 is TGTGCCAGCAGCTTAGGGGCGGGGAACAACTACAATGAGCAGTTCTTC. This sequence encodes CASSLGAGNNYNEQFF.

There are many counts of this clonotype. The J gene is TRBJ1-3, the V gene TRBV20-1; D uncertain. The ends were cut back, 0 bases at V and 1 base at J, with 7 bases in the middle. Per germline, CDR1 DFQATT and CDR2 SNEGSKA (reference sequence). The CDR3 sequence is 14 residues long. The CDR3 spells CSARDPSSGNTIYF. The CDR3 nucleotides are TGCAGTGCTAGAGATCCAAGTTCTGGAAACACCATATATTTT.

Many counts were recorded for this clonotype. J is TRBJ1-5 and V is TRBV5-1; no reliable D call. Trimming removed 2 bases from V and 0 bases from J, with 3 bases in between. Germline values: CDR1 SGHRS, CDR2 YFSETQ. This CDR3 spans 13 amino acids. The CDR3 spells CASSFDSNQPQHF. CDR3 sequence (DNA): TGCGCCAGCAGCTTCGATAGCAATCAGCCCCAGCATTTT.

Of note for this clonotype: A junction boundary mismatches the germline segment, possibly from a read error. The rearrangement links TRBV7-2 to TRBJ2-3; 10 bases are a match to TRBD1. The CDR3 length is 15 residues. Germline CDR1 and CDR2: SGHTA and FQGNSA. CDR3 coding DNA: TGTGCAAGCAGCTTAGGGACAGGGGAGACAGATACGCAGTATTTT. Translation: CASSLGTGETDTQYF.

This clonotype was recorded many times. This rearrangement joins TRBV5-1 to TRBJ2-3; unclear D gene. In germline, CDR1 is SGHRS, CDR2 YFSETQ. The germline V and J ends were trimmed by 3 bases and 1 base, with 9 bases remaining between them. CDR3 length equals 14 residues. The CDR3 bases are TGCGCCAGCAGCTACACCCCGGGCACAGATACGCAGTATTTT. It specifies CASSYTPGTDTQYF.

In its sample, this clonotype was seen many times. The rearrangement links TRBV20-1 to TRBJ2-7, with 13 nucleotides matching TRBD2. This CDR3 comprises 14 residues. V was clipped by 3 bases and J by 7 bases; unmatched bases: 6. Per germline, CDR1 DFQATT and CDR2 SNEGSKA (reference sequence). The CDR3 region is CSASALAGGLEQYF. CDR3 coding DNA: TGCAGTGCTAGCGCACTAGCGGGGGGGCTAGAGCAGTACTTC.

This clonotype has a count of ten or more. The J gene is TRBJ1-2, the V gene TRBV12-3 or TRBV12-4; D is unclear. CDR3 length: 12 residues. V lost 5 bases and J lost 4, with 8 bases in between. The CDR3 reads CASSPRPYGYTF. As DNA, the CDR3 is TGTGCCAGCAGTCCCAGGCCCTATGGCTACACCTTC.

This clonotype was recorded many times. The V gene is TRBV15, the J gene TRBJ2-3; D unclear. The germline V gene has CDR1 LNHNV and CDR2 YYDKDF (reference sequence). Trimming stripped 3 bases from V and 3 bases from J, with 7 bases between. The CDR3 loop spans 13 amino acids. The CDR3 loop reads CATSRSATDTQYF. In DNA, the CDR3 is TGTGCCACCAGCAGGTCGGCAACAGATACGCAGTATTTT.

This clonotype was counted ten times or more. J is TRBJ1-4 and V is TRBV18; D not certain. The germline V and J ends were trimmed by 8 bases and 5 bases, with 9 bases remaining between them. CDR1 and CDR2 (germline): KGHSH, LQKENI. This CDR3 has 12 residues. CDR3 sequence reads: CASGRRNEKLFF. The CDR3 DNA follows: TGTGCCAGCGGCCGAAGGAATGAAAAACTGTTTTTT.

This clonotype was observed many times. The chain uses TRBV12-3 or TRBV12-4 and TRBJ2-5, with D perhaps TRBD2 (6 bases). Deletions cut 4 bases from V and 1 base from J, with 16 bases between. The length of the CDR3 is 16 residues. The CDR3 sequence is CASSYQASEIQETQYF. The CDR3 DNA sequence: TGTGCCAGCAGTTACCAGGCTAGCGAAATCCAAGAGACCCAGTACTTC.

As for this clonotype: Sequence at one end of the junction differs from germline and may be a read error. The rearrangement links TRBV20-1 to TRBJ2-5; unclear D gene. The length of the CDR3 is 15 residues. Germline CDR1 reads DFQATT; CDR2 reads SNEGSKA (reference sequence). This CDR3 reads CSARDLNGYQETQYF. CDR3 coding DNA: TGCAGTGCCAGAGACCTGAATGGGTACCAAGAGACCCAGTACTTC.

This clonotype occurred many times. V gene TRBV20-1 combines with J gene TRBJ2-5; 10 bases fit TRBD1. In germline, CDR1 is DFQATT, CDR2 SNEGSKA (reference sequence). Losses at the gene ends were 0 bases for V and 5 bases for J; bases not matched to a gene: 6. The CDR3 loop spans 15 amino acids. The CDR3 DNA reads TGCAGTGCTAGAGATTTGTCGGGACAGGGGGAGACCCAGTACTTC. Translated, it gives CSARDLSGQGETQYF.

Many counts were recorded for this clonotype. For the CDR3, the DNA is TGCGCCAGCAGCTTGTTCACCTTGGGTGTAGGAACAGATACGCAGTATTTT. It codes for CASSLFTLGVGTDTQYF. The chain couples TRBV5-1 to TRBJ2-3; D is undetermined. CDR1 and CDR2 from the germline V gene are SGHRS and YFSETQ. The CDR3 loop spans 17 amino acids. Trimming removed 1 base from V and 3 bases from J, with 18 bases in between.

The table lists this clonotype with many counts. J is TRBJ2-7 and V is TRBV5-1, with D perhaps TRBD2 (6 bases). The V gene lost 4 bases and the J gene lost 3 bases, with 20 bases spanning the gap. The germline V gene has CDR1 SGHRS and CDR2 YFSETQ. The CDR3 totals 16 residues. Here the CDR3 DNA reads TGCGCCAGCAGCCAAGGAGGGCCGGAATCCTTCTACGAGCAGTACTTC. Its protein product is CASSQGGPESFYEQYF.

At least ten counts were recorded for this clonotype. CDR3 nucleotides: TGTGCCAGCAGTTTAGCGGGGGAATTCCAAGAGACCCAGTACTTC. It specifies CASSLAGEFQETQYF. The chain uses TRBV6-6 and TRBJ2-5, with 9 bases aligning to TRBD2. The CDR3 sequence is 15 residues long. The germline gives CDR1 MNHNY, CDR2 SVGAGI (reference sequence). Trimming took 4 bases from V and 1 from J; bases not matched to a gene: 4.

This clonotype was detected ten times or more. CDR3 protein: CSASVGGEDTQYF. DNA for the CDR3: TGCAGTGCTAGTGTTGGAGGGGAAGATACGCAGTATTTT. The V call is TRBV20-1, the J call TRBJ2-3, with D maybe TRBD2 (6 bases). The CDR3 sequence is 13 residues long. Germline CDR1 reads DFQATT; CDR2 reads SNEGSKA (reference sequence). The V and J ends lost 3 bases and 5 bases respectively, with 12 bases between them.

This clonotype was found many times. The V call is TRBV5-1, the J call TRBJ2-5; maybe TRBD1 (5 bases). This CDR3 contains 15 residues. Trimming left V 3 bases short and J 3 bases short, with 15 bases between. Germline CDR1 is SGHRS and CDR2 is YFSETQ. DNA of the CDR3: TGCGCCAGCAGCTATGACCGACAGACAGAAGAGACCCAGTACTTC. It specifies CASSYDRQTEETQYF.

This clonotype has at least ten counts. This rearrangement joins TRBV20-1 to TRBJ2-3, with D possibly called TRBD1 or TRBD2 (7 bases each). CDR1 is DFQATT and CDR2 is SNEGSKA in the germline V gene (reference sequence). V was pared by 0 bases and J by 5 bases, with 18 bases between. The CDR3 has 16 amino acids. DNA for the CDR3: TGCAGTGCTAGAGATCCCAGGGGGGGTGGGAGAGATACGCAGTATTTT. Protein: CSARDPRGGGRDTQYF.

The table lists this clonotype with a count of one. V usage is TRBV5-1 and J usage is TRBJ1-4; 7 bases are a match to TRBD1. After removal of 1 base from V and 4 bases from J, the junction contained 1 base not matched to a gene. CDR3 size: 14 residues. Germline V gene data show CDR1 as SGHRS and CDR2 as YFSETQ. For the CDR3, the DNA is TGCGCCAGCAGCTTGACAGGGGATAATGAAAAACTGTTTTTT. Translating gives CASSLTGDNEKLFF.

This clonotype occurred once. The CDR3 carries no conserved terminal phenylalanine or tryptophan, so it likely arises from a read error. V is TRBV28 and J is TRBJ2-7; perhaps TRBD1 as D (5 bases). The CDR3 covers 11 residues. Germline V gives CDR1 MDHEN, CDR2 SYDVKM. DNA of the CDR3: TGTGCAAGCACAGGCTCATACGAGCAGTACTTA. Its translation: CASTGSYEQYL.

This clonotype was seen repeatedly, ten times or more. The chain is built from TRBV29-1 and TRBJ2-3; 8 positions agree with TRBD1. Germline trimming cut 6 bases from V and 4 bases from J; bases unmatched to any gene: 6. The CDR3 runs 13 residues. CDR1 is SQVTM, CDR2 ANQGSEA, per germline. CDR3 in DNA: TGCAGCGTCGGAAGACAGGGGTCAGATACGCAGTATTTT. This encodes CSVGRQGSDTQYF.

Notes on this clonotype: It is unclear where the CDR3 begins or ends on the DNA, so no DNA is shown, and the CDR3 is as TCRdb lists it. The chain is built from TRBV20-1 and TRBJ2-2; TRBD1 is the table's D call and was not checked against the DNA. Germline V gene lookup returns CDR1 DFQATT and CDR2 SNEGSKA (reference sequence). The CDR3 totals 23 residues, both ends included. This chain's CDR3 is CSARGGPDTQYFGPDTYTGELFF.

This clonotype appeared once. The junction shows a germline mismatch at one end, possibly a read error. V and J are TRBV5-6 and TRBJ1-5, with D unclear. The V gene's germline CDR1 is SGHDT and CDR2 YYEEEE. The CDR3 totals 15 residues. This CDR3 reads CDSSLYGIGNQPQDF. CDR3 nucleotide sequence: TGTGACAGCAGCTTATACGGGATTGGCAATCAGCCCCAGGATTTT.

This clonotype was recorded many times. The chain joins TRBV5-5 to TRBJ2-2; 10 bases line up with TRBD2. CDR1 is SGHKS and CDR2 is YYEKEE in the germline V gene (reference sequence). The CDR3 consists of 19 residues. V trimming: 1 base; J trimming: 0 bases; junction bases outside the gene matches: 9. CDR3 residues: CASSLQAAGGYTNTGELFF. The CDR3 DNA is TGTGCCAGCAGCTTGCAGGCAGCGGGGGGGTATACGAACACCGGGGAGCTGTTTTTT.

Many counts were recorded for this clonotype. The chain employs TRBV2 and TRBJ1-5, with TRBD1 as a possible D gene (5 bases). V shed 8 bases and J shed 3 bases, with 17 bases lying between them. Germline CDR1 and CDR2: SNHLY and FYNNEI. The CDR3 spans 15 residues. Here the CDR3 reads CASGAERGLNQPQHF. CDR3 coding DNA: TGTGCCAGCGGCGCAGAGAGGGGCCTCAATCAGCCCCAGCATTTT.

This clonotype has ten or more counts. The chain links TRBV6-5 to TRBJ2-3; D is uncertain. The V and J ends lost 6 bases and 2 bases respectively, with 9 bases between them. CDR3 length: 13 amino acids. CDR1 and CDR2 from the germline V gene are MNHEY and SVGAGI. The CDR3 loop reads CASSYDPTDTQYF. For the CDR3, the DNA is TGTGCCAGCAGCTACGACCCCACAGATACGCAGTATTTT.

This clonotype was counted many times. V usage is TRBV6-8 and J usage is TRBJ2-7, with D possibly being TRBD2 (6 bases). CDR1 and CDR2 (germline): MNHGY, SAAAGT. The CDR3 runs to 13 residues. V was pared by 7 bases and J by 2 bases, with 12 bases between. The CDR3 is CASTPAGPYEQYF. The CDR3 DNA sequence: TGTGCCAGCACCCCGGCGGGACCCTACGAGCAGTACTTC.